This is a list of T cell receptor beta chains from one sample in a study of Ad26.COV2.S vaccination and SARS-CoV-2 variants. Data came from immunoSEQ multiplex PCR; TCRdb stores just in-frame clones and leaves some out. The sample has fewer than 400,000 clones, 85% to 90% seen once. The sample in question was peripheral blood, obtained in a trial of Ad26.COV2.S vaccine versus placebo. The receptors stem from a person between 18 and 65 years old who received the Ad26.COV2.S COVID-19 vaccine or a placebo. Each CDR3 is given with its conserved first and last residue. A D gene is named only where the DNA matches it firmly. The size of a clone is reported for some rows only, either as once, few or many, or as a class for expanded clones.

clone_size j_call d_call v_call cdr3_aa cdr3_nt
- TRBJ2-5 - TRBV30 CAWSGREYYQETQYF TGTGCCTGGAGTGGGAGGGAATATTATCAAGAGACCCAGTACTTC
- TRBJ2-3 - TRBV6-2/TRBV6-3 CASSSVGDTQYF TGTGCCAGCAGTTCTGTAGGGGATACGCAGTATTTT
once TRBJ1-1 - TRBV11-2 CASSWIGMAEAFF TGTGCCAGCAGCTGGATTGGGATGGCTGAAGCTTTCTTT
- TRBJ1-2 - TRBV15 CATSRDGILNYGYTF TGTGCCACCAGCAGAGATGGGATTTTAAACTATGGCTACACCTTC
- TRBJ1-1 - TRBV28 CASSPPVDGTEAFF TGTGCCAGCAGTCCTCCCGTGGACGGAACTGAAGCTTTCTTT
- TRBJ1-3 - TRBV19 CASSIGAETGNTIYF TGTGCCAGTAGTATAGGGGCGGAAACTGGAAACACCATATATTTT
- TRBJ2-3 - TRBV19 CASSIGGGLTDTQYF TGTGCCAGTAGTATAGGCGGGGGCCTCACAGATACGCAGTATTTT
- TRBJ2-1 TRBD2 TRBV27 CASSPVAGGANEQFF TGTGCCAGCAGTCCGGTAGCGGGAGGGGCCAATGAGCAGTTCTTC
- TRBJ1-1 - TRBV13 CASSSQTFEAFF TGTGCCAGCAGCTCGCAGACCTTTGAAGCTTTCTTT
few TRBJ1-3 - TRBV9 CASSVATASGNTIYF TGTGCCAGCAGCGTAGCAACAGCCTCTGGAAACACCATATATTTT
- TRBJ1-2 TRBD1 TRBV3-1/TRBV3-2 CASSQGQGYGYTF TGTGCCAGCAGCCAAGGACAGGGGTATGGCTACACCTTC
- TRBJ2-7 - TRBV4-1 CASSQDPGQPYEQYF TGCGCCAGCAGCCAAGATCCGGGACAACCCTACGAGCAGTACTTC
- TRBJ1-4 TRBD1 TRBV7-2 CASRVPGQGAEKLFF TGTGCCAGCAGGGTTCCGGGACAGGGGGCAGAAAAACTGTTTTTT
- TRBJ2-3 TRBD1 TRBV7-9 CASSLVGTATDTQYF TGTGCCAGCAGCTTAGTTGGGACAGCCACAGATACGCAGTATTTT
- TRBJ2-1 TRBD2 TRBV5-4 CASSFFASGDNEQFF TGTGCCAGCAGCTTCTTTGCTAGCGGGGACAATGAGCAGTTCTTC
once TRBJ2-7 - TRBV27 CASSSPSQPYEQYF TGTGCCAGCAGTTCGCCCAGTCAGCCTTACGAGCAGTACTTC
- TRBJ1-1 - TRBV19 CASSIRSGGAFF TGTGCCAGTAGTATACGCTCCGGCGGGGCTTTCTTT
- TRBJ1-1 - TRBV4-3 CASSQSGWGNTEAFF TGCGCCAGCAGCCAATCGGGCTGGGGGAACACTGAAGCTTTCTTT
- TRBJ1-1 - TRBV6-4 CASSDSTGQNTEAFF TGTGCCAGCAGTGACTCAACGGGACAGAACACTGAAGCTTTCTTT
- TRBJ1-6 - TRBV28 CASSRGGGAGFVFPLHF TGTGCCAGCAGCCGAGGGGGGGGCGCGGGTTTCGTATTCCCCCTCCACTTT
- TRBJ2-5 - TRBV5-4 CASSLEGGRETQYF TGTGCCAGCAGCTTGGAAGGAGGAAGGGAGACCCAGTACTTC
- TRBJ2-5 - TRBV28 CASGQGTQETQYF TGTGCCAGCGGGCAGGGGACACAGGAGACCCAGTACTTC
- TRBJ1-1 TRBD1 TRBV7-9 CASSLVTGYTEAFF TGTGCCAGCAGCTTAGTGACAGGGTACACTGAAGCTTTCTTT
- TRBJ2-3 - TRBV12-3/TRBV12-4 CASSLWSDTQYF TGTGCCAGCAGTTTATGGTCAGATACGCAGTATTTT
- TRBJ2-7 - TRBV19 CASSIDLGAEQYF TGTGCCAGTAGTATAGATCTGGGGGCCGAGCAGTACTTC
once TRBJ2-3 - TRBV14 CASSQEEDSTDTQYF TGTGCCAGCAGCCAAGAAGAGGACAGCACAGATACGCAGTATTTT
once TRBJ1-4 - TRBV6-5 CASSRGGVPEKLFF TGTGCCAGCAGCCGGGGGGGGGTTCCGGAAAAACTGTTTTTT
- TRBJ1-2 - TRBV6-5 CASSLTGEDGYTF TGTGCCAGCAGCCTCACAGGAGAGGATGGCTACACCTTC
- TRBJ2-7 - TRBV2 CASSDRVNSHEQYF TGTGCCAGCAGTGACAGGGTCAACTCCCACGAGCAGTACTTC
- TRBJ1-2 - TRBV28 CASSSTRGRGGYTF TGTGCCAGCAGTTCCACGAGGGGACGAGGTGGCTACACCTTC
- TRBJ1-4 - TRBV19 CASRLGQNQEKLFF TGTGCCAGTAGGCTAGGACAAAACCAAGAAAAACTGTTTTTT
- TRBJ1-1 TRBD1 TRBV6-5 CASNTGGDTEAFF TGTGCCAGCAATACAGGGGGGGACACTGAAGCTTTCTTT
- TRBJ1-2 - TRBV3-1/TRBV3-2 CASSRFRGTNYGYTF TGTGCCAGCAGCCGTTTTCGGGGGACTAACTATGGCTACACCTTC
once TRBJ1-2 - TRBV10-2 CASSELQGPHGYTF TGCGCCAGCAGTGAGTTACAGGGACCCCATGGCTACACCTTC
- TRBJ2-1 - TRBV4-1 CASSQSSGLVWNNEQFF TGCGCCAGCAGCCAATCTTCGGGGCTAGTCTGGAACAATGAGCAGTTCTTC
- TRBJ1-2 - TRBV6-2/TRBV6-3 CASSYYTGNYGYTF TGTGCCAGCAGTTACTATACAGGGAACTATGGCTACACCTTC
few TRBJ2-5 TRBD2 TRBV4-3 CASSQDYNSGGASTAETQYF TGCGCCAGCAGCCAAGATTATAATAGCGGGGGGGCCAGTACAGCAGAGACCCAGTACTTC
- TRBJ1-1 - TRBV7-2 CASSLETSWMYTEAFF TGTGCCAGCAGCTTAGAAACCTCGTGGATGTACACTGAAGCTTTCTTT
- TRBJ1-2 - TRBV12-2 CASRLAGRVRSYGYTF TGTGCAAGTCGCTTAGCCGGAAGGGTAAGGTCCTATGGCTACACCTTC
- TRBJ1-2 - TRBV3-1/TRBV3-2 CASTPSPTGNYGYTF TGTGCCAGCACCCCTTCCCCCACGGGAAACTATGGCTACACCTTC
few TRBJ2-7 - TRBV12-2 CASRLDYRGARRYEQYF TGTGCAAGTCGCTTAGATTATCGTGGAGCGCGACGCTACGAGCAGTACTTC
few TRBJ1-2 - TRBV15 CATSRDRGFAGTGVYTF TGTGCCACCAGCAGAGATCGGGGTTTTGCGGGTACCGGTGTCTACACCTTC
- TRBJ1-2 - TRBV13 CASSLDRDSLYGYTF TGTGCCAGCAGCTTAGATCGCGACAGCTTGTATGGCTACACCTTC
once TRBJ1-2 - TRBV6-4 CASSEFPTGQYTF TGTGCCAGCAGTGAATTTCCGACAGGACAATACACCTTC
- TRBJ1-5 - TRBV6-6 CAISSGQPQHF TGTGCCATAAGTTCTGGGCAGCCCCAGCATTTT
- TRBJ2-1 - TRBV7-8 CASSNAGAADNEQFF TGTGCCAGCAGCAATGCTGGAGCGGCGGACAATGAGCAGTTCTTC
- TRBJ1-5 - TRBV2 CASSETTANQPQHF TGTGCCAGCAGTGAGACGACAGCCAATCAGCCCCAGCATTTT
- TRBJ2-2 - TRBV6-5 CASSYSTGVTGELFF TGTGCCAGCAGTTACTCGACGGGGGTCACCGGGGAGCTGTTTTTT
- TRBJ1-1 TRBD1 TRBV12-3/TRBV12-4 CASTLQGYTEAFF TGTGCCAGCACCCTACAGGGGTACACTGAAGCTTTCTTT
- TRBJ2-1 TRBD1 TRBV7-8 CASSQHRDRGNNEQFF TGTGCCAGCAGCCAACACCGGGACAGGGGTAACAATGAGCAGTTCTTC
- TRBJ1-1 - TRBV11-3 CASSPGGDGMNTEAFF TGTGCCAGCAGCCCGGGGGGGGACGGAATGAACACTGAAGCTTTCTTT
- TRBJ1-2 - TRBV13 CASSPQSGPRNYGYTF TGTGCCAGCAGCCCCCAATCGGGACCTCGTAACTATGGCTACACCTTC